Listed here are 27 T cell receptor beta chains from one sample, sequenced in a study of shared clonotypes between healthy human individuals. The assay was immunoSEQ multiplex PCR, and TCRdb's table has in-frame clones only and misses some. There are around 1.1 million clones in the sample; 70% to 80% occur only once, and roughly 0.61% lies in the top ten. Input material: memory CD4+ T cells from PBMCs. The subset: CD45RA-negative fraction. The receptors here all came from a man younger than 35 in good health. Some clones in this sample may be carry-over from other donors' samples.

This clone was detected a few times. V usage is TRBV5-6 and J usage is TRBJ2-7; no clear D. There are 12 residues in the CDR3. From germline, CDR1 is SGHDT and CDR2 YYEEEE. With 4 bases removed from V and 6 bases from J, the gap between germline ends came to 11 bases. CDR3 in DNA: TGTGCCAGCAGCCCTGGAAGGTCCGAGCAGTACTTC. Translation gives CASSPGRSEQYF.

The rearrangement joins TRBV28 to TRBJ2-7, with a possible D match to TRBD2 (6 bases). The CDR3 covers 16 residues. The germline V gene has CDR1 MDHEN and CDR2 SYDVKM. Trimming pared 6 bases from V and 9 bases from J, leaving 27 bases between. The CDR3 coding sequence is TGTGCCAGCAGCACACCCGGGACCTCCACCCCCGGGGGGCAGTACTTC. Translating it yields CASSTPGTSTPGGQYF.

This clone turned up a few times. This sequence joins TRBV5-1 and TRBJ2-2; D uncertain. V was clipped by 1 base and J by 6 bases, with 10 bases between them. Germline lookup yields CDR1 SGHRS and CDR2 YFSETQ. This CDR3 comprises 14 residues. The CDR3 region has the DNA TGCGCCAGCAGCTTGTTTTGGGATTCCGGGGAGCTGTTTTTT. This gives the protein CASSLFWDSGELFF.

The chain uses TRBV6-6 and TRBJ1-1, with TRBD1 matching 9 bases. The CDR3 is 16 amino acids. CDR1 and CDR2 (germline): MNHNY, SVGAGI (reference sequence). After removal of 3 bases from V and 5 bases from J, the junction contained 10 bases not matched to a gene. The CDR3 is CASSYPTGGQFTEAFF. The CDR3 DNA reads as TGTGCCAGCAGTTATCCGACAGGGGGGCAGTTTACTGAAGCTTTCTTT.

This chain joins TRBV4-1 and TRBJ1-5; unclear D gene. V was clipped by 0 bases and J by 3 bases, with 6 bases between them. The CDR3 loop spans 14 amino acids. Germline values: CDR1 MGHRA, CDR2 YSYEKL. The CDR3 reads CASSQDGYNQPQHF. For the CDR3, the DNA is TGCGCCAGCAGCCAAGACGGCTACAATCAGCCCCAGCATTTT.

The gene calls are TRBV18 and TRBJ2-5, with D perhaps TRBD1 (6 bases). This CDR3 is 16 amino acids long. CDR1 and CDR2 (germline): KGHSH, LQKENI. Trimming shortened V by 2 bases and J by 2 bases, and 15 bases separated the two germline ends. The CDR3 DNA reads as TGTGCCAGCTCACCATTCCATCGGGACACACAAGAGACCCAGTACTTC. It codes for CASSPFHRDTQETQYF.

This clone showed up just once. The chain uses TRBV10-3 and TRBJ1-4; tentatively, D is TRBD1 (5 bases). The CDR3 consists of 15 residues. V lost 0 bases and J 3 bases, leaving 8 bases between the germline ends. Germline CDR1 and CDR2: ENHRY and SYGVKD. The CDR3 bases are TGTGCCATCAGTGAGTCGGGACGGCCTAATGAAAAACTGTTTTTT. Its translation: CAISESGRPNEKLFF.

The V gene is TRBV13, the J gene TRBJ1-2; D is uncertain. V was clipped by 5 bases and J by 8 bases, with 12 bases between them. There are 12 residues in the CDR3. Germline values: CDR1 PRHDT, CDR2 FYEKMQ (reference sequence). CDR3 sequence reads: CASSLARAGYTF. CDR3 coding DNA: TGTGCCAGCAGCCTGGCCCGTGCGGGCTACACCTTC.

Regarding this clone: It may be a read error: a sequence one base away is much more abundant. The rearrangement uses TRBV5-1 and TRBJ2-6, with no clear D. V lost 0 bases to trimming and J lost 0 bases, with 7 bases between them. This CDR3 spans 16 amino acids. Germline assignment: CDR1 SGHRS and CDR2 YFSETQ. The CDR3 DNA is TGCGCCAGCAGCTTGGACAGCCTCTCTGGGGCCAACGTCCTGACTTTC. Translation gives CASSLDSLSGANVLTF. The full variable domain, completed using reference TRBV5-1 and TRBJ2-6, is KAGVTQTPRYLIKTRGQQVTLSCSPISGHRSVSWYQQTPGQGLQFLFEYFSETQRNKGNFPGRFSGRQFSNSRSEMNVSTLELGDSALYLCASSLDSLSGANVLTFGAGSRLTVL.

In regard to this clone: This likely reflects a read error, since a far larger clone is one base away. This chain connects TRBV9 to TRBJ1-1; D might be TRBD1 (6 bases). This CDR3 comprises 15 residues. Trimming cost V 4 bases and J 4 bases, with 17 bases left between them. Germline V CDR1 and CDR2: SGDLS, YYNGEE. This CDR3 reads CASSSRGGATTEAFF. The CDR3 DNA sequence: TGTGCCAGCAGCTCTCGAGGGGGAGCAACCACTGAAGCTTTCTTT.

This clone appeared a single time. V gene TRBV5-3 combines with J gene TRBJ2-7; weak D call: TRBD2 (6 bases). TRBV5-3 is recorded as an ORF, its role being uncertain. The CDR3 spans 15 residues. Trimming cost V 2 bases and J 2 bases, with 14 bases left between them. This chain's CDR3 is CARSFLERVTYEQYF. The CDR3 nucleotides are TGTGCCAGAAGCTTTCTGGAGCGGGTGACCTACGAGCAGTACTTC.

The chain has TRBV12-5 and TRBJ2-3; D gene ambiguous. The V gene lost 5 bases and the J gene lost 1 base, with 7 bases spanning the gap. CDR1 and CDR2 (germline): LGHNT, FRNRAP. This CDR3 has 13 amino acids. In nucleotides, the CDR3 is TGTGCTAGTGGTCCTGGAGGCACAGATACGCAGTATTTT. This encodes CASGPGGTDTQYF.

This clone was recorded only once. The V and J genes are TRBV18 and TRBJ2-3; D is unresolved. This CDR3 contains 15 residues. Germline V CDR1 and CDR2: KGHSH, LQKENI. Trimming removed 4 bases at V and 1 base at J, with 12 bases between. CDR3 protein: CASSLFGQRTDTQYF. DNA for the CDR3: TGTGCCAGCTCACTTTTCGGGCAGCGCACAGATACGCAGTATTTT.

CDR3 region: CASSAGQGDTIYF. The CDR3 bases are TGTGCCAGCAGCGCCGGACAGGGCGACACCATATATTTT. The rearrangement uses TRBV7-3 and TRBJ1-3; 8 nucleotides line up with TRBD1. Per the germline V gene, CDR1 is SGHTA and CDR2 is FQGTGA. J lost 8 bases, V lost 5 bases, and 5 bases had no gene match. CDR3 length equals 13 residues.

This sequence joins TRBV7-2 and TRBJ2-3; TRBD1 matches at 7 bases. The CDR3 extends over 14 amino acids. Germline V lookup: CDR1 SGHTA, CDR2 FQGNSA. V was clipped by 5 bases and J by 2 bases; unmatched bases: 4. The CDR3 DNA follows: TGTGCCAGCAGCCGACAGGGCATCACAGATACGCAGTATTTT. It codes for CASSRQGITDTQYF.

This clone appeared a few times. The chain employs TRBV7-3 and TRBJ1-1; 7 bases are shared with TRBD1. Trimming took 2 bases from V and 6 from J; bases not matched to a gene: 3. CDR1 and CDR2 from the germline V gene are SGHTA and FQGTGA. The CDR3 totals 13 residues. The CDR3 sequence is CASSLDGTAEAFF. The CDR3 DNA is TGTGCCAGCAGCTTAGATGGGACAGCTGAAGCTTTCTTT.

The chain links TRBV28 to TRBJ1-1; D not certain. The germline V gene encodes CDR1 MDHEN and CDR2 SYDVKM. Trimming took off 8 bases at V and 4 bases at J, with 8 bases between the two ends. The CDR3 loop spans 11 amino acids. The CDR3 spells CASEGATEAFF. The DNA for the CDR3 is TGTGCCAGCGAGGGAGCCACTGAAGCTTTCTTT.

This chain uses TRBV10-3 with TRBJ2-7; D remains unclear. The CDR3 length is 12 residues. The V gene lost 1 base and the J gene lost 4 bases, with 5 bases spanning the gap. Per germline, CDR1 ENHRY and CDR2 SYGVKD. CDR3 region: CAISEWRYEQYF. The CDR3 DNA follows: TGTGCCATCAGTGAGTGGCGATACGAGCAGTACTTC.

J is TRBJ1-2 and V is TRBV4-1, with D maybe TRBD1 (6 bases). The CDR3 length is 16 residues. The germline CDR1 and CDR2 sequences are MGHRA and YSYEKL. Trimming shortened V by 4 bases and J by 5 bases, and 20 bases separated the two germline ends. The CDR3 region has the DNA TGCGCCAGCAGCCCCCCCCCATCCAGGGGTAGGTATGGCTACACCTTC. It is translated as CASSPPPSRGRYGYTF.

Only one count was recorded for this clone. The chain has TRBV10-1 and TRBJ2-7; D is unclear. The CDR3 is 14 residues long. The V end was cut by 6 bases, the J end by 0 bases, with 12 bases between. The V gene's germline CDR1 is WNHNN and CDR2 SYGVQD (reference sequence). The CDR3 loop is CASSPTDRSYEQYF. The CDR3 DNA follows: TGCGCCAGCAGCCCGACTGACCGCTCCTACGAGCAGTACTTC.

The V gene is TRBV5-3, the J gene TRBJ1-4; perhaps TRBD1 as D (6 bases). TRBV5-3 is reported as an ORF; its role is uncertain. Trimming took 4 bases from V and 4 from J, leaving 11 bases between them. The CDR3 spans 14 residues. The CDR3 protein is CARSPDRLNEKLFF. In DNA form, the CDR3 reads TGTGCCAGAAGCCCGGACAGACTTAATGAAAAACTGTTTTTT.

J is TRBJ1-2 and V is TRBV4-2; TRBD1 might be the D (5 bases). The CDR3 runs 16 residues. Looked up from germline, CDR1 is LGHNA and CDR2 is YNFKEQ. V lost 1 base and J 5 bases, leaving 17 bases between the germline ends. CDR3 in DNA: TGTGCCAGCAGCCAAGTTTCCGGTCAGGGTGGTTATGGCTACACCTTC. Protein: CASSQVSGQGGYGYTF.

This clone was detected only a few times. The identical CDR3 is also encoded by other nucleotide sequences in the sample. The genes are TRBV9 and TRBJ2-5; D is possibly TRBD1 (5 bases). The CDR3 length is 13 residues. From germline, CDR1 is SGDLS and CDR2 YYNGEE. Between the trimmed V and J ends, which lost 4 bases and 1 base, there was a span of 8 bases. CDR3 sequence: CASSRGPQETQYF. In DNA form, the CDR3 reads TGTGCCAGCAGCAGGGGTCCCCAAGAGACCCAGTACTTC.

This chain joins TRBV7-8 and TRBJ1-2, with 8 bases identical to TRBD1. This CDR3 comprises 15 residues. V lost 2 bases, J lost 4 bases, and 6 bases stayed unmatched. Germline-derived CDR1 and CDR2 are SGHVS and FQNEAQ. CDR3 in DNA: TGTGCCAGCAGCTTACCGACAGGGGCCGGCTATGGCTACACCTTC. Its protein product is CASSLPTGAGYGYTF.

This clone is a singleton in its sample. The chain links TRBV5-4 to TRBJ2-3; 8 bases are shared with TRBD1. This CDR3 spans 15 amino acids. Germline V CDR1 and CDR2: SGHNT, YYREEE (reference sequence). Trimming cost V 4 bases and J 0 bases; bases outside gene matches: 4. CDR3 nucleotides: TGTGCCAGCAGCCCCAGGACAGGGAGCACAGATACGCAGTATTTT. This gives the protein CASSPRTGSTDTQYF.

This clone was counted ten times or more. The chain recombines TRBV28 with TRBJ2-1; 13 positions match TRBD2. CDR1 and CDR2 (germline): MDHEN, SYDVKM. J was trimmed by 5 bases and V by 5 bases; bases with no gene match: 12. The CDR3 consists of 18 residues. This chain's CDR3 is CASSRSIGLAGVDNEQFF. CDR3 sequence (DNA): TGTGCCAGCAGTCGTTCGATCGGACTAGCGGGAGTAGACAATGAGCAGTTCTTC.

This chain joins TRBV10-3 and TRBJ2-2; the D gene is possibly TRBD1 (6 bases). The CDR3 consists of 15 residues. Germline V gene lookup returns CDR1 ENHRY and CDR2 SYGVKD. Trimming shortened V by 3 bases and J by 2 bases, and 10 bases separated the two germline ends. CDR3 sequence (DNA): TGTGCCATCAGTGATGGACAGCTAAACACCGGGGAGCTGTTTTTT. Protein product: CAISDGQLNTGELFF.